Presented here are 28 T cell receptor beta chains from one specimen sequenced in a study of T cells in Graves' hyperthyroidism and ophthalmopathy. Amplification targeted TCR beta CDR3 regions from RNA transcripts. Carried out on the TCR CDR3, a first-round RT-PCR used the HTBI primer set. TCRdb processed the multiplex PCR reads anew with MiXCR; each CDR3 protein has one entry. This table holds about 590,000 distinct CDR3 sequences, 15% to 19% found once. What was sequenced was blood. These receptors were collected from a woman aged 30 to 39 with Graves' hyperthyroidism.

The chain recombines TRBV4-1 with TRBJ2-1; D is uncertain. Deletions cut 1 base from V and 3 bases from J, with 7 bases between. The CDR3 totals 14 residues. The germline gives CDR1 MGHRA, CDR2 YSYEKL. The CDR3 nucleotides are TGCGCCAGCAGCCAAGGCCCGGACTACAATGAGCAGTTCTTC. This translates into CASSQGPDYNEQFF.

The table lists this clonotype with many counts. The chain has TRBV3-1 and TRBJ2-1; D gene uncertain. This CDR3 contains 15 residues. Germline V gene sequence: CDR1 LGHDT, CDR2 YNNKEL (reference sequence). Trimming shortened V by 0 bases and J by 0 bases, and 6 bases separated the two germline ends. CDR3 sequence: CASSQDGSSYNEQFF. The CDR3 bases are TGTGCCAGCAGCCAAGACGGTAGCTCCTACAATGAGCAGTTCTTC.

There are a few counts of this clonotype. V and J are TRBV4-1 and TRBJ2-7, with 8 positions matching TRBD1. Germline loops: CDR1 MGHRA, CDR2 YSYEKL. V lost 0 bases, J lost 4 bases, and 5 bases stayed unmatched. This CDR3 spans 15 amino acids. This CDR3 is CASSQDGRGLYEQYF. In DNA form, the CDR3 reads TGCGCCAGCAGCCAAGACGGCAGGGGGCTTTACGAGCAGTACTTC.

At least ten counts were recorded for this clonotype. The chain recombines TRBV7-2 with TRBJ2-7; possible D gene TRBD2, 6 bases. The CDR3 totals 15 residues. With 5 bases removed from V and 2 bases from J, the gap between germline ends came to 16 bases. Germline values: CDR1 SGHTA, CDR2 FQGNSA. CDR3 in DNA: TGTGCCAGCAGCCCCTGGATGCGGGGAACCTACGAGCAGTACTTC. Translation: CASSPWMRGTYEQYF.

This clonotype was counted between two and nine times. The gene calls are TRBV5-1 and TRBJ2-7, with D hard to call. Trimming removed 1 base at V and 3 bases at J, with 8 bases between. CDR1 is SGHRS, CDR2 YFSETQ, per germline. This CDR3 contains 13 residues. In nucleotides, the CDR3 is TGCGCCAGCAGCTTGAATGGCGGCTACGAGCAGTACTTC. Translated, it gives CASSLNGGYEQYF.

This clonotype was observed once. The V gene is TRBV20-1, the J gene TRBJ2-7; 9 bases agree with TRBD2. The CDR3 totals 16 residues. Germline V gene lookup returns CDR1 DFQATT and CDR2 SNEGSKA (reference sequence). V dropped 1 base and J dropped 0; count of bases not matched to a gene: 7. Here the CDR3 DNA reads TGCAGTGCTAGAGCTACAATAGCGGGGGCCTCCTACGAGCAGTACTTC. It is translated as CSARATIAGASYEQYF.

Only a few counts were recorded for this clonotype. The V call is TRBV27, the J call TRBJ1-2; D is possibly TRBD1 (5 bases). Germline V lookup: CDR1 MNHEY, CDR2 SMNVEV (reference sequence). CDR3 length equals 13 residues. The ends were cut back, 6 bases at V and 8 bases at J, with 16 bases in the middle. The DNA of the CDR3 is TGTGCCAGCAGCTTCCACGGGGGGGAAGGCTACACCTTC. Protein sequence: CASSFHGGEGYTF.

The V call is TRBV5-6, the J call TRBJ2-6; 11 nucleotides match TRBD1. V shed 4 bases and J 1 base; nucleotides not matched to a gene: 16. This CDR3 spans 21 amino acids. Germline CDR1 is SGHDT and CDR2 is YYEEEE. The CDR3 loop is CASSGYRDRGYGPSGANVLTF. CDR3 coding DNA: TGTGCCAGCAGCGGATACCGGGACAGGGGGTACGGACCTTCTGGGGCCAACGTCCTGACTTTC.

At least ten counts were recorded for this clonotype. The J gene is TRBJ2-1, the V gene TRBV5-5, with unresolved D. CDR1 is SGHKS and CDR2 is YYEKEE in the germline V gene (reference sequence). There are 15 residues in the CDR3. V lost 0 bases to trimming and J lost 5 bases, with 12 bases between them. The CDR3 region has the DNA TGTGCCAGCAGCTTGGGACCATCAACCCACAATGAGCAGTTCTTC. This translates into CASSLGPSTHNEQFF. Looking up the rest from reference TRBV5-5 and TRBJ2-1 gives the full variable domain: DAGVTQSPTHLIKTRGQQVTLRCSPISGHKSVSWYQQVLGQGPQFIFQYYEKEERGRGNFPDRFSARQFPNYSSELNVNALLLGDSALYLCASSLGPSTHNEQFFGPGTRLTVL.

This clonotype appeared many times. This rearrangement joins TRBV30 to TRBJ2-2; 8 bases fit TRBD2. The CDR3 consists of 15 residues. Germline V gene sequence: CDR1 GTSNPN, CDR2 SVGIG (reference sequence). V lost 0 bases and J lost 5; bases outside the gene matches: 5. CDR3 nucleotide sequence: TGTGCCTGGAGTGTATGGTCTAGCGGGACCGGGGAGCTGTTTTTT. Its protein product is CAWSVWSSGTGELFF.

This clonotype has ten or more counts. The V call is TRBV12-3 or TRBV12-4, the J call TRBJ1-1; TRBD1 might be the D (6 bases). Trimming removed 2 bases from V and 3 bases from J, with 10 bases in between. This CDR3 region has 14 residues. The CDR3 loop reads CASSLTSGDTEAFF. The CDR3 DNA reads as TGTGCCAGCAGTTTAACTTCAGGGGACACTGAAGCTTTCTTT.

The chain carries TRBV7-3 and TRBJ2-2; no clear D. The CDR3 is 13 amino acids. Germline loops: CDR1 SGHTA, CDR2 FQGTGA. The V end lost 5 bases, the J end lost 6 bases, and 10 bases lay between the germline ends. The CDR3 loop is CASSRIRSGELFF. The CDR3 DNA sequence: TGTGCCAGCAGCCGCATAAGGTCCGGGGAGCTGTTTTTT.

The chain carries TRBV6-1 and TRBJ2-1, with 11 bases aligning to TRBD2. The germline V gene has CDR1 MNHNS and CDR2 SASEGT. The CDR3 has 18 residues. V shed 7 bases and J 4 bases; nucleotides not matched to a gene: 15. CDR3 sequence: CASTPLGPTSGGYNEQFF. In DNA form, the CDR3 reads TGTGCCAGCACCCCCCTGGGCCCTACTAGCGGGGGTTACAATGAGCAGTTCTTC.

This clonotype was counted ten times or more. The genes are TRBV20-1 and TRBJ2-7; D unresolved. The V gene's germline CDR1 is DFQATT and CDR2 SNEGSKA (reference sequence). This CDR3 is built from 11 residues. V was clipped by 3 bases and J by 3 bases, with 6 bases between them. Here the CDR3 reads CSARGNYEQYF. Written as DNA, the CDR3 is TGCAGTGCTAGGGGTAACTACGAGCAGTACTTC.

The gene calls are TRBV28 and TRBJ1-3, with 7 positions matching TRBD1. The germline CDR1 and CDR2 sequences are MDHEN and SYDVKM. The CDR3 totals 15 residues. After removal of 4 bases from V and 4 bases from J, the junction contained 7 bases not matched to a gene. In DNA form, the CDR3 reads TGTGCCAGCAGTTCCCCGACAGGGCCAGGAAACACCATATATTTT. Protein product: CASSSPTGPGNTIYF.

The V and J genes are TRBV9 and TRBJ1-3, with TRBD1 identical over 7 bases. CDR3 length: 15 amino acids. The germline V gene has CDR1 SGDLS and CDR2 YYNGEE. V shed 4 bases and J 4 bases; nucleotides not matched to a gene: 8. The DNA for the CDR3 is TGTGCCAGCAGCACCGGGACAGTGGGCGGAAACACCATATATTTT. Amino acids: CASSTGTVGGNTIYF. Drawing the rest from reference TRBV9 and TRBJ1-3, the complete variable domain is DSGVTQTPKHLITATGQRVTLRCSPRSGDLSVYWYQQSLDQGLQFLIQYYNGEERAKGNILERFSAQQFPDLHSELNLSSLELGDSALYFCASSTGTVGGNTIYFGEGSWLTVV.

J is TRBJ2-1 and V is TRBV28; D remains ambiguous. The V end lost 0 bases, the J end lost 0 bases, and 6 bases lay between the germline ends. CDR1 MDHEN and CDR2 SYDVKM come from the germline V gene. The CDR3 is made up of 15 amino acids. CDR3 nucleotide sequence: TGTGCCAGCAGTTTATGGCAGAGCTCCTACAATGAGCAGTTCTTC. Translated: CASSLWQSSYNEQFF. The whole variable domain, remainder taken from reference TRBV28 and TRBJ2-1, is DVKVTQSSRYLVKRTGEKVFLECVQDMDHENMFWYRQDPGLGLRLIYFSYDVKMKEKGDIPEGYSVSREKKERFSLILESASTNQTSMYLCASSLWQSSYNEQFFGPGTRLTVL.

This clonotype has just a few counts. The chain is built from TRBV3-1 and TRBJ2-7; no reliable D call. Between the trimmed V and J ends, which lost 2 bases and 2 bases, there was a span of 10 bases. Germline assignment: CDR1 LGHDT and CDR2 YNNKEL (reference sequence). The CDR3 totals 14 residues. The CDR3 bases are TGTGCCAGCAGCCAACGTAACCTTGCCTACGAGCAGTACTTC. Translation: CASSQRNLAYEQYF.

This clonotype was observed at least ten times. This chain links TRBV13 with TRBJ2-1; 9 positions match TRBD2. Looked up from germline, CDR1 is PRHDT and CDR2 is FYEKMQ (reference sequence). The CDR3 contains 15 residues. V was clipped by 5 bases and J by 5 bases; unmatched bases: 7. The CDR3 sequence: CASSIGLALNNEQFF. CDR3 nucleotide sequence: TGTGCCAGCAGCATTGGACTAGCGCTAAACAATGAGCAGTTCTTC.

V is TRBV19 and J is TRBJ2-1, with D hard to call. The CDR3 spans 13 residues. CDR1 and CDR2 (germline): LNHDA, SQIVND (reference sequence). V was trimmed by 1 base and J by 10 bases, leaving 11 bases between them. CDR3 nucleotides: TGTGCCAGTAGTATAGTTTCGGGTAGCGAGCAGTTCTTC. Protein product: CASSIVSGSEQFF.

This chain joins TRBV6-1 and TRBJ2-7, with 10 bases aligning to TRBD1. Trimming at V came to 5 bases and at J to 3 bases, leaving 10 bases not matched to a gene. Germline V gene data show CDR1 as MNHNS and CDR2 as SASEGT. CDR3 length: 16 residues. CDR3 DNA: TGTGCCAGCAGTTACAGCGCCGGGACAGGGGACTACGAGCAGTACTTC. Translation gives CASSYSAGTGDYEQYF.

The gene calls are TRBV6-2 or TRBV6-3 and TRBJ2-1, with 9 bases lining up with TRBD2. The V gene's germline CDR1 is MNHEY and CDR2 SVGEGT. Unmatched junction bases numbered 3, after V lost 0 bases and J lost 3 bases. The CDR3 totals 16 residues. CDR3 sequence (DNA): TGTGCCAGCAGTTACTCGGCTAGCGGGATCTACAATGAGCAGTTCTTC. Its translation: CASSYSASGIYNEQFF.

This clonotype has ten or more counts. The genes are TRBV7-9 and TRBJ2-7; possible D gene TRBD2, 6 bases. Per germline, CDR1 SEHNR and CDR2 FQNEAQ (reference sequence). V was shortened by 5 bases and J by 0 bases, with 11 bases between the two germline ends. This CDR3 has 14 residues. The CDR3 nucleotides are TGTGCCAGCAGCCCGAAGACTAGCTCCTACGAGCAGTACTTC. This codes for CASSPKTSSYEQYF.

This clonotype was recorded many times. The V gene is TRBV14, the J gene TRBJ2-1; possibly TRBD2 for D (5 bases). From germline, CDR1 is SGHDN and CDR2 FVKESK. This CDR3 contains 17 residues. Trimming took off 3 bases at V and 0 bases at J, with 15 bases between the two ends. The CDR3 region has the DNA TGTGCCAGCAGCCAGTTAGCGCCCCAGAGCTCCTACAATGAGCAGTTCTTC. This gives the protein CASSQLAPQSSYNEQFF.

This clonotype showed up many times. V gene TRBV7-3 combines with J gene TRBJ2-5; D gene unclear. CDR1 and CDR2 from the germline V gene are SGHTA and FQGTGA. The length of the CDR3 is 13 residues. V was clipped by 3 bases and J by 1 base, with 6 bases between them. The CDR3 nucleotides are TGTGCCAGCAGCTTCTCTCGCCAAGAGACCCAGTACTTC. Protein sequence: CASSFSRQETQYF.

V gene TRBV6-1 combines with J gene TRBJ1-5, with D possibly TRBD1 on 6 matching bases. Deletions cut 3 bases from V and 0 bases from J, with 24 bases between. The CDR3 has 20 residues. Looked up from germline, CDR1 is MNHNS and CDR2 is SASEGT. The CDR3 is CASSDRKHPGQEYSNQPQHF. CDR3 DNA sequence: TGTGCCAGCAGTGACCGAAAACATCCGGGACAAGAATATAGCAATCAGCCCCAGCATTTT.

In its sample, this clonotype was seen once. V is TRBV18 and J is TRBJ1-2, with a tentative D call TRBD1 (6 bases). This CDR3 contains 14 residues. V gave up 2 bases and J gave up 3 bases, with 10 bases separating them. Germline loops: CDR1 KGHSH, CDR2 LQKENI. For the CDR3, the DNA is TGTGCCAGCTCACCATCGACAGGAGACTATGGCTACACCTTC. It specifies CASSPSTGDYGYTF.

This clonotype was counted only a few times. The rearrangement links TRBV18 to TRBJ1-3; D is unclear. The CDR3 consists of 14 residues. Germline-derived CDR1 and CDR2 are KGHSH and LQKENI. Between the trimmed V and J ends, which lost 3 bases and 1 base, there was a span of 7 bases. Here the CDR3 DNA reads TGTGCCAGCTCACCCCTCCCGTCTGGAAACACCATATATTTT. Translating it yields CASSPLPSGNTIYF. The whole variable domain, filled in from reference TRBV18 and TRBJ1-3, reads NAGVMQNPRHLVRRRGQEARLRCSPMKGHSHVYWYRQLPEEGLKFMVYLQKENIIDESGMPKERFSAEFPKEGPSILRIQQVVRGDSAAYFCASSPLPSGNTIYFGEGSWLTVV.